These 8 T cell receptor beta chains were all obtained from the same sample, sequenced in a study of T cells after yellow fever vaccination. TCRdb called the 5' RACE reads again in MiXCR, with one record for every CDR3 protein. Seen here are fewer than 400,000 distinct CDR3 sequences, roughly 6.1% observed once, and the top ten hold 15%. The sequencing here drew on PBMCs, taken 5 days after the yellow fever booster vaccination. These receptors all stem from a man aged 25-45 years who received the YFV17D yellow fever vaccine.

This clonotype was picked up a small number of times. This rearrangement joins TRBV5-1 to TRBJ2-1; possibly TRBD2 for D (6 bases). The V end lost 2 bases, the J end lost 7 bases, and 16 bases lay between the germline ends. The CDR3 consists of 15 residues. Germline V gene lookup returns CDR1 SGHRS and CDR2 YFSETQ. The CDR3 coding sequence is TGCGCCAGCAGCTTTAACGGGGCCGGGGGTAATGAGCAGTTCTTC. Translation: CASSFNGAGGNEQFF.

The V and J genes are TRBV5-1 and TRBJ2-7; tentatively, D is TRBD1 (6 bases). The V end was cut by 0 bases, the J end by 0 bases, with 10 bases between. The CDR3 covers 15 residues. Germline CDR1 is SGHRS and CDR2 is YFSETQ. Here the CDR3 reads CASSLAPDSSYEQYF. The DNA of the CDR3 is TGCGCCAGCAGCTTGGCCCCGGACAGCTCCTACGAGCAGTACTTC.

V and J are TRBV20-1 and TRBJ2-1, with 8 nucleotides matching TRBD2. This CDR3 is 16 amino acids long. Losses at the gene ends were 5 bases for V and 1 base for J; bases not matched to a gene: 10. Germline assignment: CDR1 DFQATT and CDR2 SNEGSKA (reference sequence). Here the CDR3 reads CSADSRLAYSYNEQFF. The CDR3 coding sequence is TGCAGTGCTGACAGCCGACTAGCGTATTCCTACAATGAGCAGTTCTTC.

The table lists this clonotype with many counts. The CDR3 sequence is CSVVGSAQDTQYF. The DNA for the CDR3 is TGCAGCGTTGTCGGCAGTGCACAGGATACGCAGTATTTT. V usage is TRBV29-1 and J usage is TRBJ2-3; D is ambiguous. The CDR3 spans 13 residues. The germline V gene has CDR1 SQVTM and CDR2 ANQGSEA. Between the trimmed V and J ends, which lost 4 bases and 6 bases, there was a span of 14 bases.

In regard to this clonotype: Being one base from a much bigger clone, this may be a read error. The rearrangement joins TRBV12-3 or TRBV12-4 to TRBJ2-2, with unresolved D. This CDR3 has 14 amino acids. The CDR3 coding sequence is TGTGCCGGCAGTCCCTCGGGTCCCACCGGGGAGCTGTTTTTT. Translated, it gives CAGSPSGPTGELFF.

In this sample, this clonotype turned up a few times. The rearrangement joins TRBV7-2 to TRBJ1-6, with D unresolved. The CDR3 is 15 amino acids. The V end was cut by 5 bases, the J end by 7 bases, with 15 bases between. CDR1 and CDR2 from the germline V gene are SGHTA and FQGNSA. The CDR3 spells CASSITRTGNSPLHF. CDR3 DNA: TGTGCCAGCAGCATCACCAGGACGGGGAATTCACCCCTCCACTTT.

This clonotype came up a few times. CDR3 protein: CASSFGTMDEKLFF. Written as DNA, the CDR3 is TGTGCCAGCAGCTTCGGGACAATGGATGAAAAACTGTTTTTT. This chain joins TRBV7-9 and TRBJ1-4; tentative D call: TRBD1 (6 bases). V was cut by 3 bases and J by 6 bases, with 11 bases left in between. The CDR3 has 14 residues. Germline assignment: CDR1 SEHNR and CDR2 FQNEAQ (reference sequence).

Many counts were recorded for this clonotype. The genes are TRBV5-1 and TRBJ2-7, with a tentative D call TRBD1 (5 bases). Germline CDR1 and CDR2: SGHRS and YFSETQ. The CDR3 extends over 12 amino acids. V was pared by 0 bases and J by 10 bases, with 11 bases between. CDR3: CASSLDQTEQYF. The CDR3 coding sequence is TGCGCCAGCAGCTTGGATCAGACAGAACAGTACTTC.